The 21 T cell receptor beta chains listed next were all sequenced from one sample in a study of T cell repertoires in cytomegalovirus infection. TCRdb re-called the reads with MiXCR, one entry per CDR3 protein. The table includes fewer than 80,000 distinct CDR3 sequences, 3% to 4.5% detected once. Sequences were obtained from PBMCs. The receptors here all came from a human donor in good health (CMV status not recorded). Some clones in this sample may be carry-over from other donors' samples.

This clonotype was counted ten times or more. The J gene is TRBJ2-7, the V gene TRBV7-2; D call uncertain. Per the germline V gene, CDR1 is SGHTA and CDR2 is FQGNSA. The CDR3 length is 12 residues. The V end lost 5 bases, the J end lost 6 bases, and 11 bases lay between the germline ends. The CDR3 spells CASSPPSPEQYF. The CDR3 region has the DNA TGTGCCAGCAGCCCCCCTTCCCCCGAGCAGTACTTC.

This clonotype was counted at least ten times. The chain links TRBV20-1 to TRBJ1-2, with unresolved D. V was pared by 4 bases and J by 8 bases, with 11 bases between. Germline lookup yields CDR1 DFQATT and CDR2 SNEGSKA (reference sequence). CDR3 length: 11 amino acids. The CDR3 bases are TGCAGTGCTACTGGCGTGGGGGGCTACACCTTC. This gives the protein CSATGVGGYTF.

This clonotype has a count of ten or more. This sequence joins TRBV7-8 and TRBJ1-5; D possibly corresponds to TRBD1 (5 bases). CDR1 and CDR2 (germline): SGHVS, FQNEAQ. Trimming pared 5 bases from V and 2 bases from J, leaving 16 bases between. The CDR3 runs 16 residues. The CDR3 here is CASSPERGYGNQPQHF. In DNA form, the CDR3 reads TGTGCCAGCAGCCCTGAGCGGGGGTACGGCAATCAGCCCCAGCATTTT. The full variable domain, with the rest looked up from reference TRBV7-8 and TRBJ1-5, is GAGVSQSPRYKVAKRGQDVALRCDPISGHVSLFWYQQALGQGPEFLTYFQNEAQLDKSGLPSDRFFAERPEGSVSTLKIQRTQQEDSAVYLCASSPERGYGNQPQHFGDGTRLSIL.

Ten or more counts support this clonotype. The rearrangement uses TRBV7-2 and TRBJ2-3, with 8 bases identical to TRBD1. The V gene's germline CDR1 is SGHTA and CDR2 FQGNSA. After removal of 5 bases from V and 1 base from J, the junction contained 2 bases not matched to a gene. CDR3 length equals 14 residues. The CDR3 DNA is TGTGCCAGCAGCATGGACAGGGGCACAGATACGCAGTATTTT. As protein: CASSMDRGTDTQYF.

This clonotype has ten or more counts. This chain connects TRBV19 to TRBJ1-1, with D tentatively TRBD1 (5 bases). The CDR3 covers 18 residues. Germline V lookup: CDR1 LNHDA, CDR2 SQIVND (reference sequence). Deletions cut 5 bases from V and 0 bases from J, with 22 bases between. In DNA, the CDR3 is TGTGCCAGTAGTCGACGGGGGGGACTCTCGCGAATGAACACTGAAGCTTTCTTT. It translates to CASSRRGGLSRMNTEAFF.

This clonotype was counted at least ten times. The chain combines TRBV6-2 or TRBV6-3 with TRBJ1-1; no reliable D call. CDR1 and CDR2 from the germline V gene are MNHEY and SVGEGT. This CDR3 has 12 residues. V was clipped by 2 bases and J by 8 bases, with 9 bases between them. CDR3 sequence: CASSYVDFEAFF. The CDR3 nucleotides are TGTGCCAGCAGTTACGTTGACTTCGAAGCTTTCTTT.

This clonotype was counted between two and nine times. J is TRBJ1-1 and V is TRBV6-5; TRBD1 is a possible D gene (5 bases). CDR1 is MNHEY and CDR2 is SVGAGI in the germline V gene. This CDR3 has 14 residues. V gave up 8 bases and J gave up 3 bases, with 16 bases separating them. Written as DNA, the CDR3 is TGTGCCAGCCACCGGCCTCAAGGGGACACTGAAGCTTTCTTT. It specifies CASHRPQGDTEAFF.

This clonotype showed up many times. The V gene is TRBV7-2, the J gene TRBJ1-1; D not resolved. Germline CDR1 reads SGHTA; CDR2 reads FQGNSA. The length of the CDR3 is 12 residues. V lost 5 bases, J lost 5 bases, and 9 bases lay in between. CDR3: CASSPVRTEAFF. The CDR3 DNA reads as TGTGCCAGCAGCCCCGTTCGAACTGAAGCTTTCTTT.

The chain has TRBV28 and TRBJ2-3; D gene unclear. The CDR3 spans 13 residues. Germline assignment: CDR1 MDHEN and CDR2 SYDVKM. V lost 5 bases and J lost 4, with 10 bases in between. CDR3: CASSPPPADTQYF. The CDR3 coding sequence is TGTGCCAGCAGTCCACCACCCGCAGATACGCAGTATTTT.

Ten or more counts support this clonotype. The CDR3 sequence is CASSQRGLSETQYF. DNA of the CDR3: TGCGCCAGCAGCCAAAGGGGACTCTCAGAGACCCAGTACTTC. This chain joins TRBV4-1 and TRBJ2-5; maybe TRBD2 (6 bases). The CDR3 runs to 14 residues. Trimming left V 2 bases short and J 4 bases short, with 11 bases between. Germline CDR1 reads MGHRA; CDR2 reads YSYEKL.

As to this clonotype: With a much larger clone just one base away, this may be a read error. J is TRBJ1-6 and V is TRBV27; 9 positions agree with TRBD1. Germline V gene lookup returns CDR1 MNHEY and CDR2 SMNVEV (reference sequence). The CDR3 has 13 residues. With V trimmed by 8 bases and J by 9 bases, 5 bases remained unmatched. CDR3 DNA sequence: TGTGCCAGCGGAAGACAGGGGGGTTCACCCCTCCACTTT. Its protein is CASGRQGGSPLHF.

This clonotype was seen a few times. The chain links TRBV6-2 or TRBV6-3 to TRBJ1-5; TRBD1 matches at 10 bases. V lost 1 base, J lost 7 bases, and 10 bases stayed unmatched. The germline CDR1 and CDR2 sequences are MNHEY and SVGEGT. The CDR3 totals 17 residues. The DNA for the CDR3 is TGTGCCAGCAGTTACTTTCTACCGGGACAGGGGTGGCAGCCCCAGCATTTT. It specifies CASSYFLPGQGWQPQHF.

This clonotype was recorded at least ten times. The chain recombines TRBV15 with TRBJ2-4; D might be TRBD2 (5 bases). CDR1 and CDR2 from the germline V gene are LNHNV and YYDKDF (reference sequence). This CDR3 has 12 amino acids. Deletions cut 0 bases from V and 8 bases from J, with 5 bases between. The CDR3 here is CATSREEDIQYF. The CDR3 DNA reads TGTGCCACCAGCAGAGAGGAGGACATTCAGTACTTC.

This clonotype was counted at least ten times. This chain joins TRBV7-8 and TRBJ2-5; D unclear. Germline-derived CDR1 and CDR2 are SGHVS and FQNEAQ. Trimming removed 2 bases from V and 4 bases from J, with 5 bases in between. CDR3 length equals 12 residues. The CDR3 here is CASSLILETQYF. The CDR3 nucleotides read TGTGCCAGCAGCTTAATCCTAGAGACCCAGTACTTC.

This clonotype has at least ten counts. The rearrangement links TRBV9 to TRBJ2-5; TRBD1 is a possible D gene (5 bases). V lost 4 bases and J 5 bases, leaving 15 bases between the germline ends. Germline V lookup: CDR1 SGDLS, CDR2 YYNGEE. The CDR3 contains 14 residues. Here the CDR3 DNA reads TGTGCCAGCAGCCCAGTTGGGGCCGGCGAGACCCAGTACTTC. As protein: CASSPVGAGETQYF.

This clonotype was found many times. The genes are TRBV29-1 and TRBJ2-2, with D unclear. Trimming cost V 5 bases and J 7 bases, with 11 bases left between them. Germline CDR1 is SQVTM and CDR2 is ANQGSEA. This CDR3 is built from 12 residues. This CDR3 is CSVLNANGELFF. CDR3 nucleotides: TGCAGCGTTCTTAATGCAAACGGGGAGCTGTTTTTT.

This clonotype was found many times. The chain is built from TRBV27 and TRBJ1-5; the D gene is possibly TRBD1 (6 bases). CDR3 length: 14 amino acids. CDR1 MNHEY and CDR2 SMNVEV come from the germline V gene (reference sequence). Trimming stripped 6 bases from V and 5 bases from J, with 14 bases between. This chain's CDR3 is CASRAGGRDQPQHF. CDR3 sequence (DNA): TGTGCCAGCAGAGCTGGGGGCCGAGATCAGCCCCAGCATTTT.

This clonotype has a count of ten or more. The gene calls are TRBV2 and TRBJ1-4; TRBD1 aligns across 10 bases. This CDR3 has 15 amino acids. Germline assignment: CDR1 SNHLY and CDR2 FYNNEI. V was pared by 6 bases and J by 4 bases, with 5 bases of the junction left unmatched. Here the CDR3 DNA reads TGTGCCAGCAGGACGGGACAGGGGAATAATGAAAAACTGTTTTTT. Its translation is CASRTGQGNNEKLFF. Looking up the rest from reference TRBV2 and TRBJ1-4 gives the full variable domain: EPEVTQTPSHQVTQMGQEVILRCVPISNHLYFYWYRQILGQKVEFLVSFYNNEISEKSEIFDDQFSVERPDGSNFTLKIRSTKLEDSAMYFCASRTGQGNNEKLFFGSGTQLSVL.

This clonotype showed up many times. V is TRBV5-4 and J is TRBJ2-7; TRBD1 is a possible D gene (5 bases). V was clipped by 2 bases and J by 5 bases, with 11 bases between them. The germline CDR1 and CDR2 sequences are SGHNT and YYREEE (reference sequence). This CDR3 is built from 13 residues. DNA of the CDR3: TGTGCCAGCAGCTTTCAAGGGGCTAACGAGCAGTACTTC. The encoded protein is CASSFQGANEQYF.

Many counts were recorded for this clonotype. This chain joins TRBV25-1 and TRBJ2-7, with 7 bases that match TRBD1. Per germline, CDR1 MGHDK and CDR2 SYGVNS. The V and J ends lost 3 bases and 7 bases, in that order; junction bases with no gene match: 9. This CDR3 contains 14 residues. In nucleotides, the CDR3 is TGTGCCAGCAGTGAGGGGACAGCCTATCGGGAGCAGTACTTC. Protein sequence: CASSEGTAYREQYF.

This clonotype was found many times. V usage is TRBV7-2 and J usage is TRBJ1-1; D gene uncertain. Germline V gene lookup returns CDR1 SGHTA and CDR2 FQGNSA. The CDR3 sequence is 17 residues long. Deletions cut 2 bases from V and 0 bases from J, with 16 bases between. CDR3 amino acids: CASSLNLGTYMNTEAFF. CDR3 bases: TGTGCCAGCAGCTTAAATTTGGGTACCTACATGAACACTGAAGCTTTCTTT.